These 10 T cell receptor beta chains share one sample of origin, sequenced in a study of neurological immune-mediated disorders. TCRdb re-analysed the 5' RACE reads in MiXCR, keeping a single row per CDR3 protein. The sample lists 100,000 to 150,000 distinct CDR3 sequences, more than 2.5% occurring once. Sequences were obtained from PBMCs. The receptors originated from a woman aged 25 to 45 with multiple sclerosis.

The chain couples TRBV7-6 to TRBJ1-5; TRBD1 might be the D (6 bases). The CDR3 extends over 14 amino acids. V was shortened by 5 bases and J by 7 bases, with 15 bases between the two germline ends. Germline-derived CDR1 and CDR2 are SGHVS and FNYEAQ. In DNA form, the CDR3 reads TGTGCCAGCAGCCCCCGGGTGGACAGCCAGCCCCAGCATTTT. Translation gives CASSPRVDSQPQHF.

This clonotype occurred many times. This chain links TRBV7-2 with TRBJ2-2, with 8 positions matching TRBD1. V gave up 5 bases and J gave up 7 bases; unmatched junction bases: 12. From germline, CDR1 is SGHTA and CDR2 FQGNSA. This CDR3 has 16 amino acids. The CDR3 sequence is CASSPETGVPIGELFF. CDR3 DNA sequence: TGTGCCAGCAGCCCTGAGACAGGGGTCCCAATCGGGGAGCTGTTTTTT.

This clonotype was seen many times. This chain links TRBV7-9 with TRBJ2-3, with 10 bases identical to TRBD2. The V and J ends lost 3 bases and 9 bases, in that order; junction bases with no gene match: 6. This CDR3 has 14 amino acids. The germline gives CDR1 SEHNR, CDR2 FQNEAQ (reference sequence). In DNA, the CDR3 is TGTGCCAGCAGCTTGCTAGCGGGAGTAACCACGCAGTATTTT. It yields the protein CASSLLAGVTTQYF.

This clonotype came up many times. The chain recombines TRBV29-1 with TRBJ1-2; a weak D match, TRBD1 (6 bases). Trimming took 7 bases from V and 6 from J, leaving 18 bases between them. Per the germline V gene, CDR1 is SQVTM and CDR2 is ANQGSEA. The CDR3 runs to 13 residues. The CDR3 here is CSAPGTPDDGYTF. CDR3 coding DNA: TGCAGCGCCCCCGGGACACCTGATGATGGCTACACCTTC.

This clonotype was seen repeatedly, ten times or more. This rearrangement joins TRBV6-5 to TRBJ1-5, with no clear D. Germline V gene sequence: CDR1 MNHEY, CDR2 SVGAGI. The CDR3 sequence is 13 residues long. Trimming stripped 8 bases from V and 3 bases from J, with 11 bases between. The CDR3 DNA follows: TGTGCCAGCCGATATCGGGACAATCAGCCCCAGCATTTT. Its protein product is CASRYRDNQPQHF.

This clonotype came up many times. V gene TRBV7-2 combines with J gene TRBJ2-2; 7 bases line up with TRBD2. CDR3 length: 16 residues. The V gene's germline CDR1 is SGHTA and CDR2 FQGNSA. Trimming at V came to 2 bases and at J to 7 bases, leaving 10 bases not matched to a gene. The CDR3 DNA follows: TGTGCCAGCAGCTTACCGGGACTAAGCTTTGACGGGGAGCTGTTTTTT. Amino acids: CASSLPGLSFDGELFF.

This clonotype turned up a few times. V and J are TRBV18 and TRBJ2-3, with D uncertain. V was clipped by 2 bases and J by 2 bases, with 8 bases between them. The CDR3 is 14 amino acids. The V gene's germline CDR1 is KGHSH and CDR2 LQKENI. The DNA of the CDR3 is TGTGCCAGCTCACCAACCCCCCTCACAGATACGCAGTATTTT. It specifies CASSPTPLTDTQYF.

CDR3 nucleotide sequence: TGTGCCAGTAGCCCGGGACGGAGCACAGATACGCAGTATTTT. It yields the protein CASSPGRSTDTQYF. The chain employs TRBV19 and TRBJ2-3; D may be TRBD1 or TRBD2 (5 bases each). Germline loops: CDR1 LNHDA, CDR2 SQIVND (reference sequence). V lost 6 bases and J 0 bases, leaving 10 bases between the germline ends. This CDR3 comprises 14 residues.

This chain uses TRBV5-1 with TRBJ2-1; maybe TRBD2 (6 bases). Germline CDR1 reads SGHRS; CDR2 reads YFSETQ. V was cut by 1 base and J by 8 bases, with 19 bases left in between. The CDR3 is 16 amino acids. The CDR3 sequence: CASSLLARGIDDEQFF. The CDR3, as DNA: TGCGCCAGCAGCTTGCTAGCGAGAGGTATCGACGATGAGCAGTTCTTC.

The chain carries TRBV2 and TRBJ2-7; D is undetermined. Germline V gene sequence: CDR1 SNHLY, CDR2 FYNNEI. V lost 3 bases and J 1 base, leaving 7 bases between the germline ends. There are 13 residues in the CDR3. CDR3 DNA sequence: TGTGCCAGCAGTGATATAGATTCCTACGAGCAGTACTTC. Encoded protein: CASSDIDSYEQYF.